This record concerns one T cell receptor beta chain sequence. Its antigen target is currently unknown. Sequencing instrument: NextSeq 550. The Human TCR Profiling Kit (MiLaboratory) was used to make UMI-labeled 5' RACE TRB cDNA libraries. The full amount of extracted RNA was used for cDNA synthesis, and the full amount of resulting cDNA was used for PCR amplification. Libraries were prepared in parallel using an identical number of PCR cycles. The paper's data handling went like this. About 54,000 +/- 9,700 unique UMI-labeled TRB cDNA molecules per library were extracted with MIGEC and MiXCR, with at least two reads per UMI required. On average, around 40,000 +/- 10,000 functional in-frame TRB CDR3 nucleotide clonotypes lacking stop codons were found per library. Diversity metrics, including normalized Shannon-Wiener and Chao1, were computed in VDJtools after downsampling to 5000 UMI-labeled TRB molecules per sample. For the central five CDR3 residues, VDJtools calculated physicochemical properties weighted by clonotype size, namely interaction energy, strength, volume and Kidera factor 4. One entry per CDR3 protein sequence results from the TCRdb reprocessing of the reads, with DNA left out. TCRdb, rather than the study authors, made the V and J calls. The sample's own table lists under 50,000 distinct CDR3 sequences. The biggest ten clones account for 2.5% of the sample.

The CDR3 spans 15 residues, from the cysteine through the phenylalanine. The record lacks a DNA sequence. This record belongs to a study of CXCR3-negative and CXCR3-positive naive CD8 T cells (dated by TCRdb to between 2019 and 2020). For context, the study as a whole: About 135 million TRB reads were obtained in total, roughly 1.5 +/- 0.3 million reads per library. Diversity and physicochemical repertoire analyses covered around 10 donors pooled from two independent experiments. The TRBV-TRBJ cluster analysis covered naive subsets from about 5 donors and memory cells from 3 donors. Results the study describes overall, beyond this receptor: Because surface CD5, which is linked to self-reactivity in mice, was comparable between the naive subsets, TCR interaction strength was also inferred from TRB CDR3 physicochemical properties. Both naive subsets had comparably high repertoire diversity, while memory CD8+ T cells had much lower repertoire diversity. Within the same donor, TRBV-TRBJ usage looked similar between naive CXCR3-negative and CXCR3-positive cells, but memory cells had distinct patterns. TRB CDR3s from CXCR3-positive naive cells showed higher hydrophobicity (lower Kidera factor 4), lower energy, and higher strength and volume indices than CXCR3-negative naive cells. CXCR3 expression partially decreased after cryopreservation, so most assays used freshly isolated PBMCs.

Each CD8+ T cell subset was flow-sorted in triplicate, with over 250,000 cells per subset placed directly into RLT lysis buffer. Naive CD8+ T cells were defined stringently as CD45RO-CCR7+CD27+CD95- to exclude memory contaminants. Standard density gradient centrifugation was used to isolate peripheral blood mononuclear cells from buffy coats. A FACSAria III was used to flow-sort naive CD8+ T cells into CXCR3-negative and CXCR3-positive populations. Total RNA was extracted from sorted cells with an RNeasy Mini Kit. The sequenced material came from naive CXCR3- CD8+ T cells from blood. The cell subset or site label here, explained by the study, means: CD45RO-CCR7+CD27+CD95- naive CD8+ T cells lacking CXCR3 (TNR3-). Here the chain combines TRBV12-3 or TRBV12-4 and TRBJ2-7; the TCRdb D gene call, TRBD2, has no DNA to confirm it. This receptor was taken from a human donor in good health. Some clones in this sample may be carry-over from other donors' samples. The CDR3 protein is CASSFEALAGYEQYF.